These T cell receptor beta chains were read from a single sample in a study of molecular identifiers for immune sequencing clone quantification. One entry per CDR3 protein, called by TCRdb with MiXCR from the PCR reads. Of fewer than 350,000 distinct CDR3 sequences listed, roughly 23% are singletons. The sequencing input was naive CD8+ T cells from blood, with Jurkat cell RNA spiked in. These receptors were collected from a human donor in good health. Some libraries in this study had Jurkat cell RNA spiked in. Each CDR3 is given with its conserved first and last residue. The D gene is left open where the match is weak. Size is omitted from some rows. Given values are once, few, many or a class for expanded clones.

clone size	J gene	D gene	V gene	CDR3 protein	CDR3 DNA
few	TRBJ2-7	.	TRBV6-1	CASSDQMWVEEQYF	TGTGCCAGCAGTGATCAAATGTGGGTGGAGGAGCAGTACTTC
many	TRBJ2-5	.	TRBV7-9	CASSQAGGGEETQYF	TGTGCCAGCAGCCAAGCCGGGGGCGGTGAAGAGACCCAGTACTTC
few	TRBJ1-5	.	TRBV28	CASSPAGLGVNQPQHF	TGTGCCAGCAGTCCCGCGGGCCTAGGAGTAAATCAGCCCCAGCATTTT
.	TRBJ2-3	.	TRBV25-1	CASSEYLAGARGTDTQYF	TGTGCCAGCAGTGAATATTTAGCAGGGGCGCGAGGCACAGATACGCAGTATTTT
few	TRBJ2-5	TRBD2	TRBV6-5	CASSVGTSGGLQETQYF	TGTGCCAGCAGTGTTGGGACTAGCGGGGGGCTACAAGAGACCCAGTACTTC
many	TRBJ2-3	.	TRBV4-3	CASSQAIRDTQYF	TGCGCCAGCAGCCAAGCGATTCGAGATACGCAGTATTTT
few	TRBJ1-4	.	TRBV4-2	CASSQLGARDEKLFF	TGTGCCAGCAGCCAACTCGGGGCGAGGGATGAAAAACTGTTTTTT
many	TRBJ2-2	.	TRBV24-1	CATSDSKSDSRANTGELFF	TGTGCCACCAGTGATTCCAAATCGGACAGCCGAGCGAACACCGGGGAGCTGTTTTTT
many	TRBJ1-2	TRBD1	TRBV6-2/TRBV6-3	CASRTTGQGAYGYTF	TGTGCCAGCAGGACAACGGGACAGGGCGCCTATGGCTACACCTTC
many	TRBJ2-3	.	TRBV7-8	CASSLVPDTQYF	TGTGCCAGCAGCTTAGTACCAGATACGCAGTATTTT
many	TRBJ1-5	.	TRBV21-1	CASRTDSPGPQHF	TGTGCCAGCAGGACTGACTCTCCCGGGCCCCAGCATTTT